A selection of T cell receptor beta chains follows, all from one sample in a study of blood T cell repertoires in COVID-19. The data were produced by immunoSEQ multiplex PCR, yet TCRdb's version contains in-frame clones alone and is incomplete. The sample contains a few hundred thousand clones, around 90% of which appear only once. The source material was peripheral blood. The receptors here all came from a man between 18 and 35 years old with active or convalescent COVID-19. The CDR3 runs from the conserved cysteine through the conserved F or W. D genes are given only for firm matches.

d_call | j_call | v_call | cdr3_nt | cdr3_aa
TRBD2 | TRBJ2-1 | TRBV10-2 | TGCGCCAGCAGTGAGAATGGGCTAGCGGGTACGGGCGATGAGCAGTTCTTC | CASSENGLAGTGDEQFF
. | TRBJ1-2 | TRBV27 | TGTGCCAGCAGTTTAGTGGGCAGGGGCTCTGGCTACACCTTC | CASSLVGRGSGYTF
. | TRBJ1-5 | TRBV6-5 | TGTGCCAGCAGCAGGGAGGCGGATCAGCCCCAGCATTTT | CASSREADQPQHF
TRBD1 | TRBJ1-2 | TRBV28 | TGTGCCAGCAGTTCACCACAGGGGCCTCTCAGAGGCTACACCTTC | CASSSPQGPLRGYTF
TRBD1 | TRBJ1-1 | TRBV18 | TGTGCCAGCTCACCCAGAGGGACAGGACCCCTGAACACTGAAGCTTTCTTT | CASSPRGTGPLNTEAFF
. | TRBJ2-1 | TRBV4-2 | TGTGCCAGCAGCCAGGGTAGGGAGCGAGGAGAGCAGTTCTTC | CASSQGRERGEQFF
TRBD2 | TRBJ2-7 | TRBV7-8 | TGTGCCAGCAGCTTGTTTAGCGGGGGCTACTACGAGCAGTACTTC | CASSLFSGGYYEQYF
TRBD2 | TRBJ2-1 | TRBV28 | TGTGCCAGCAGTCCATTGAGGTGGACTAGCACATCAACCTACAATGAGCAGTTCTTC | CASSPLRWTSTSTYNEQFF
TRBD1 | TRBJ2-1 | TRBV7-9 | TGTGCCAGCAGCTTAGTTTTTGGGACAGGTCACAATGAGCAGTTCTTC | CASSLVFGTGHNEQFF
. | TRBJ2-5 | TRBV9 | TGTGCCAGCAGCGTAGATGGGCGGGATCGGGAGACCCAGTACTTC | CASSVDGRDRETQYF
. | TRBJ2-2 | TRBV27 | TGTGCCAGCAGGGAACTGGGCAGGGAGCTGTTTTTT | CASRELGRELFF
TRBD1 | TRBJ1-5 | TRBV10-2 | TGCGCCAGCAGTTTGACAGGGGATCAGCCCCAGCATTTT | CASSLTGDQPQHF
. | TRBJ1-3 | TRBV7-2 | TGTGCCAGCAGCCATTTCAGGTCTGGAAACACCATATATTTT | CASSHFRSGNTIYF
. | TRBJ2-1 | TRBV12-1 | TGTGCCAGCAGCCAAACTAGCGGCGCATACAATGAGCAGTTCTTC | CASSQTSGAYNEQFF
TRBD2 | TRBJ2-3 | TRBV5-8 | TGTGCCAGCAGCAGGGGGACTAGTAAGTCAGATACGCAGTATTTT | CASSRGTSKSDTQYF
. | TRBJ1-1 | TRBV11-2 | TGTGCCAGCAGCTTAGGGACACCTAACACTGAAGCTTTCTTT | CASSLGTPNTEAFF
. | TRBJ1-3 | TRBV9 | TGTGCCAGCAGCGTAGATCGGGGATCTGGAAACACCATATATTTT | CASSVDRGSGNTIYF
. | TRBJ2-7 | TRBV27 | TGTGCCAGCGCATTGTCACCGAGCTCCTACGAGCAGTACTTC | CASALSPSSYEQYF
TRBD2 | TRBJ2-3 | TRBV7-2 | TGTGCCAGCAGCCCAAAGAGGACTAGCGGGGTAACAGATACGCAGTATTTT | CASSPKRTSGVTDTQYF
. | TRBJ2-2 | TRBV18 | TGTGCCAGCTCACCAGGTGGCCTAGCCATGAACACCGGGGAGCTGTTTTTT | CASSPGGLAMNTGELFF
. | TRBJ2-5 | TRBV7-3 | TGTGCCAGCAGCCTAGGACTAAGCCTTGGCGAGACCCAGTACTTC | CASSLGLSLGETQYF